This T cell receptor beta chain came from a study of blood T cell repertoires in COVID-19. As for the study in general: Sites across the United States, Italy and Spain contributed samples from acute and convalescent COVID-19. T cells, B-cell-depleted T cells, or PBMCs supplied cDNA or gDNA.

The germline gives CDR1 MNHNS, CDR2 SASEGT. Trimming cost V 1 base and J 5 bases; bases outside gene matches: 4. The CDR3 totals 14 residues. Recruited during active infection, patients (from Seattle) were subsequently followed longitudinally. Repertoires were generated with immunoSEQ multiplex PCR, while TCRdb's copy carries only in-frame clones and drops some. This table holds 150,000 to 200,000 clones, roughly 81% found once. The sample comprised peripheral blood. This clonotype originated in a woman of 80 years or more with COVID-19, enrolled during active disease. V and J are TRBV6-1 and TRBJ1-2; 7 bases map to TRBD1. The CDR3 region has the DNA TGTGCCAGCAGTGAAGGGACAGGACGTTATGGCTACACCTTC. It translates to CASSEGTGRYGYTF.